The 5 T cell receptor beta chains below all came from one sample that was sequenced in a study of CD8 T cells in Susac syndrome. It was with random hexamers that roughly 0.5 to 1 ug RNA was reverse transcribed. One entry per CDR3 protein, called by TCRdb with MiXCR from the immunoSEQ multiplex PCR reads. This table has 65,000 to 90,000 distinct CDR3 sequences, over 85% appearing once. The sequenced sample consisted of CD8+ T cells from PBMCs. These receptors came from a human donor with multiple sclerosis.

CDR3 loop: CSARDRDSIYEQYF. In DNA, the CDR3 is TGCAGTGCTAGAGATAGGGACAGCATCTACGAGCAGTACTTC. The gene calls are TRBV20-1 and TRBJ2-7; 7 bases align to TRBD1. After removal of 0 bases from V and 3 bases from J, the junction contained 5 bases not matched to a gene. Germline CDR1 DFQATT, CDR2 SNEGSKA (reference sequence). The CDR3 has 14 amino acids.

J is TRBJ2-1 and V is TRBV4-3; TRBD1 or TRBD2 may be the D gene (5 bases each). The V end lost 7 bases, the J end lost 0 bases, and 13 bases lay between the germline ends. CDR3 length: 15 amino acids. Germline V gene sequence: CDR1 LGHNA, CDR2 YSLEER. CDR3 in DNA: TGCGCCAGCACCAACAAGGGGAGCTCCTACAATGAGCAGTTCTTC. Protein: CASTNKGSSYNEQFF.

This chain connects TRBV6-1 to TRBJ2-7; the match to TRBD2 covers 7 bases. The CDR3 length is 17 residues. The V segment lost 6 bases and the J segment 0 bases; nucleotides outside the gene matches: 14. Germline V gene lookup returns CDR1 MNHNS and CDR2 SASEGT. As DNA, the CDR3 is TGTGCCAGCAGCGGTTGGATTCCGGGACTAAGCTCCTACGAGCAGTACTTC. Protein sequence: CASSGWIPGLSSYEQYF.

V usage is TRBV12-3 or TRBV12-4 and J usage is TRBJ2-7; 14 nucleotides align to TRBD2. The CDR3 totals 16 residues. Germline trimming cut 5 bases from V and 3 bases from J; bases unmatched to any gene: 6. The chain's CDR3 is CASSTDGTSGSYEQYF. The CDR3 DNA follows: TGTGCCAGCAGTACTGACGGGACTAGCGGGAGCTACGAGCAGTACTTC.

This rearrangement joins TRBV7-9 to TRBJ2-7; 7 bases align to TRBD1. J gave up 0 bases and V 4 bases, and 9 bases lay outside the gene matches. Germline values: CDR1 SEHNR, CDR2 FQNEAQ (reference sequence). CDR3 length: 16 amino acids. The CDR3 protein is CASSSQGERSSYEQYF. The CDR3 DNA follows: TGTGCCAGCAGCTCCCAGGGGGAGCGGAGCTCCTACGAGCAGTACTTC.